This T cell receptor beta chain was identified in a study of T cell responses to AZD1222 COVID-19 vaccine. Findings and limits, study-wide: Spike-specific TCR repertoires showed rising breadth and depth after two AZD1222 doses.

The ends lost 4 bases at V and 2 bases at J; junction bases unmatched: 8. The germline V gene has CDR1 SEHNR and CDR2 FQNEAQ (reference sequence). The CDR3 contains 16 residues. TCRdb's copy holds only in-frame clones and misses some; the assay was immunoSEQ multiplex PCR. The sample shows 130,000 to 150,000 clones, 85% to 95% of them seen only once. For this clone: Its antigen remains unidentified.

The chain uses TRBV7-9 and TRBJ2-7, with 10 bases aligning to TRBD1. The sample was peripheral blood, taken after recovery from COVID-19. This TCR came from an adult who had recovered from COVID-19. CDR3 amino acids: CASSSPGQGSPYEQYF. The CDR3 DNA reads TGTGCCAGCAGCTCGCCGGGACAGGGGAGCCCCTACGAGCAGTACTTC.